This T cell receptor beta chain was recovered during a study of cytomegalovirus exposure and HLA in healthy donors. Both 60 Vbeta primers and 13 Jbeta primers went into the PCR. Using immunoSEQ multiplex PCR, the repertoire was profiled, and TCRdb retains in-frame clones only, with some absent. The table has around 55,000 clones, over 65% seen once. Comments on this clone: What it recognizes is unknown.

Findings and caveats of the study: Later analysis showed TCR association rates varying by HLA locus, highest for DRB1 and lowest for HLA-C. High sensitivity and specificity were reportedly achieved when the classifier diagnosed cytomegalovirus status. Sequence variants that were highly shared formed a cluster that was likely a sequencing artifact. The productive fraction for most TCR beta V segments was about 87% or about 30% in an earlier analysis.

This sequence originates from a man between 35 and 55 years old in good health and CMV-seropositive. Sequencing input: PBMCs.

CDR3 nucleotides: TGTGCCAGCAGCGTAGAAGATTCCTCTAGCGGGGGGTACTACACAGATACGCAGTATTTT. Amino acid sequence: CASSVEDSSSGGYYTDTQYF. This rearrangement joins TRBV9 to TRBJ2-3, with TRBD2 matching 11 bases. With 0 bases clipped from V and 2 bases from J, the junction kept 14 bases outside the gene matches. CDR3 length: 20 residues. Germline lookup yields CDR1 SGDLS and CDR2 YYNGEE.